A single sample is the source of the 21 T cell receptor beta chains below, sequenced in a study of CD8 T cells in ankylosing spondylitis. TCRdb reprocessed the 5' RACE reads via MiXCR and lists one record per CDR3 protein. The table shows approximately 260,000 distinct CDR3 sequences, with 8.6% occurring only once. The sequencing input was blood, either unsorted or a sorted T cell fraction (not recorded which). The source of these receptors is a male donor with ankylosing spondylitis or in good health (not recorded which).

With regard to this clonotype: This sequence may be a read error, since a much larger clone differs from it by one base. The V gene is TRBV12-3 or TRBV12-4, the J gene TRBJ2-5; TRBD2 matches 11 bases. Losses at the gene ends were 5 bases for V and 4 bases for J; bases not matched to a gene: 12. The CDR3 has 17 residues. Here the CDR3 DNA reads TGTGCCAGCAGTGATCTCACTAGCGGGGGCTACCTAGAGACCCAGTACTTC. Residues: CASSDLTSGGYLETQYF.

This clonotype has ten or more counts. V and J are TRBV12-3 or TRBV12-4 and TRBJ1-5, with 11 positions matching TRBD1. V dropped 5 bases and J dropped 6; count of bases not matched to a gene: 3. CDR3 length: 14 residues. Written as DNA, the CDR3 is TGTGCCAGCAGTCCCGGGACAGGGGGTCAGCCCCAGCATTTT. Protein sequence: CASSPGTGGQPQHF.

In this sample, this clonotype turned up many times. The V and J genes are TRBV6-2 or TRBV6-3 and TRBJ2-7; D gene ambiguous. In germline, CDR1 is MNHEY, CDR2 SVGEGT. V was trimmed by 2 bases and J by 5 bases, leaving 22 bases between them. This CDR3 is built from 17 residues. CDR3 in amino acids: CASSYTVGLGDLHEQYF. CDR3 sequence (DNA): TGTGCCAGCAGTTACACAGTCGGGCTGGGTGACCTGCACGAGCAGTACTTC.

This clonotype was found a few times. The chain combines TRBV2 with TRBJ2-1, with TRBD2 matching 8 bases. Germline V gene data show CDR1 as SNHLY and CDR2 as FYNNEI. The ends lost 5 bases at V and 5 bases at J; junction bases unmatched: 8. This CDR3 contains 15 residues. The CDR3 sequence: CASSSIAGIDNEQFF. The CDR3 nucleotides read TGTGCCAGCAGTAGTATAGCGGGGATAGACAATGAGCAGTTCTTC.

The chain employs TRBV5-1 and TRBJ2-2; no definite D call. Deletions cut 2 bases from V and 7 bases from J, with 12 bases between. The length of the CDR3 is 14 residues. From germline, CDR1 is SGHRS and CDR2 YFSETQ. CDR3 in DNA: TGCGCCAGCAGCTTAAGAAGCGACGTCGGGGAGCTGTTTTTT. Protein: CASSLRSDVGELFF.

This clonotype came up many times. The rearrangement uses TRBV12-3 or TRBV12-4 and TRBJ2-2; D may be TRBD2 (5 bases). V was cut by 5 bases and J by 1 base, with 11 bases left in between. CDR3 size: 15 residues. The DNA for the CDR3 is TGTGCCAGCAGTAGGACGGAGGTGAACACCGGGGAGCTGTTTTTT. Translating it yields CASSRTEVNTGELFF.

This clonotype was detected ten times or more. CDR3 in DNA: TGCAGTGCTTTTCCGGGATCCTACAATGAGCAGTTCTTC. Translated: CSAFPGSYNEQFF. The chain has TRBV20-1 and TRBJ2-1, with D possibly being TRBD2 (5 bases). The CDR3 covers 13 residues. Germline V CDR1 and CDR2: DFQATT, SNEGSKA (reference sequence). V lost 5 bases and J lost 1, with 9 bases in between.

Many counts were recorded for this clonotype. The chain employs TRBV20-1 and TRBJ2-1; D gene unclear. From germline, CDR1 is DFQATT and CDR2 SNEGSKA (reference sequence). Trimming removed 3 bases from V and 5 bases from J, with 14 bases in between. CDR3 length: 14 residues. The CDR3 DNA follows: TGCAGTGCTAGTTCCCCCTCAGGCGACAATGAGCAGTTCTTC. Amino acid sequence: CSASSPSGDNEQFF.

Only a few counts were recorded for this clonotype. The chain couples TRBV29-1 to TRBJ2-5; 10 nucleotides align to TRBD2. V trimming: 4 bases; J trimming: 3 bases; junction bases outside the gene matches: 5. CDR3 size: 14 residues. Germline V gene sequence: CDR1 SQVTM, CDR2 ANQGSEA. The CDR3 loop is CSVAGLAEEETQYF. The CDR3 DNA is TGCAGCGTTGCTGGACTAGCGGAGGAAGAGACCCAGTACTTC.

This clonotype showed up many times. V and J are TRBV5-1 and TRBJ1-1, with TRBD1 matching 7 bases. Germline trimming cut 2 bases from V and 5 bases from J; bases unmatched to any gene: 3. Germline CDR1 and CDR2: SGHRS and YFSETQ. The CDR3 spans 13 residues. DNA for the CDR3: TGCGCCAGCAGCTTTCAGGGGGAAACTGAAGCTTTCTTT. Protein sequence: CASSFQGETEAFF.

This chain uses TRBV4-3 with TRBJ1-2, with TRBD1 matching 7 bases. The V gene's germline CDR1 is LGHNA and CDR2 YSLEER. The CDR3 is 15 residues long. V lost 1 base to trimming and J lost 1 base; unmatched junction nucleotides: 3. DNA of the CDR3: TGCGCCAGCAGCCAAGGGGCAGGGGGTAACTATGGCTACACCTTC. Protein: CASSQGAGGNYGYTF.

This clonotype was seen a handful of times. The rearrangement uses TRBV7-2 and TRBJ1-4, with no clear D. Trimming removed 1 base from V and 0 bases from J, with 6 bases in between. Germline CDR1 reads SGHTA; CDR2 reads FQGNSA. CDR3 length: 15 residues. In DNA form, the CDR3 reads TGTGCCAGCAGCTTAGTGGGTGCAACTAATGAAAAACTGTTTTTT. Amino acid sequence: CASSLVGATNEKLFF.

This clonotype was observed at least ten times. The CDR3 DNA follows: TGTGCCAGCAGTCCGCCGGACAACGAGCAGTACTTC. Translating it yields CASSPPDNEQYF. The chain links TRBV5-5 to TRBJ2-7; D perhaps matches TRBD1 (5 bases). This CDR3 is built from 12 residues. Germline values: CDR1 SGHKS, CDR2 YYEKEE (reference sequence). V shed 5 bases and J shed 5 bases, with 11 bases lying between them.

This sequence joins TRBV6-5 and TRBJ2-7, with D unclear. Trimming removed 0 bases from V and 3 bases from J, with 9 bases in between. There are 14 residues in the CDR3. The germline gives CDR1 MNHEY, CDR2 SVGAGI. The DNA for the CDR3 is TGTGCCAGCAGTTACTCGAATCCGGGCTACGAGCAGTACTTC. This codes for CASSYSNPGYEQYF.

In this sample, this clonotype turned up many times. The chain uses TRBV20-1 and TRBJ2-1; D is undetermined. V was clipped by 4 bases and J by 4 bases, with 8 bases between them. The CDR3 has 12 residues. Germline V gene data show CDR1 as DFQATT and CDR2 as SNEGSKA (reference sequence). The CDR3 DNA reads TGCAGTGCTACCCCCTCTTACAATGAGCAGTTCTTC. It specifies CSATPSYNEQFF.

Ten or more counts support this clonotype. This chain joins TRBV4-3 and TRBJ2-7, with D possibly TRBD2 on 6 matching bases. Between the trimmed V and J ends, which lost 0 bases and 7 bases, there was a span of 13 bases. CDR1 is LGHNA and CDR2 is YSLEER in the germline V gene. This CDR3 is built from 14 residues. The CDR3 bases are TGCGCCAGCAGCCAAGATGGAGGGGTCGGGGAGCAGTACTTC. Protein product: CASSQDGGVGEQYF.

The J gene is TRBJ2-7, the V gene TRBV28, with 8 nucleotides matching TRBD1. The CDR3 has 16 residues. The V gene's germline CDR1 is MDHEN and CDR2 SYDVKM. V shed 4 bases, J shed 4 bases, and the junction held 12 bases outside the gene matches. CDR3 in DNA: TGTGCCAGCAGTTCTGGAGGACAGGGCCTTAGGTACGAGCAGTACTTC. As protein: CASSSGGQGLRYEQYF. Drawing the rest from reference TRBV28 and TRBJ2-7, the complete variable domain is DVKVTQSSRYLVKRTGEKVFLECVQDMDHENMFWYRQDPGLGLRLIYFSYDVKMKEKGDIPEGYSVSREKKERFSLILESASTNQTSMYLCASSSGGQGLRYEQYFGPGTRLTVT.

This clonotype was counted between two and nine times. V and J are TRBV5-1 and TRBJ2-1; D might be TRBD2 (5 bases). The V end lost 0 bases, the J end lost 9 bases, and 10 bases lay between the germline ends. Germline-derived CDR1 and CDR2 are SGHRS and YFSETQ. There are 13 residues in the CDR3. Here the CDR3 DNA reads TGCGCCAGCAGCTTGGATGGGGAGAGTGAGCAGTTCTTC. This gives the protein CASSLDGESEQFF.

This clonotype was detected only a few times. This sequence joins TRBV7-2 and TRBJ1-2; D gene unclear. CDR1 and CDR2 (germline): SGHTA, FQGNSA. Between the trimmed V and J ends, which lost 6 bases and 2 bases, there was a span of 19 bases. The CDR3 length is 16 residues. This chain's CDR3 is CASSRPSDPGNYGYTF. The DNA for the CDR3 is TGTGCCAGCAGTCGCCCCAGCGACCCAGGAAACTATGGCTACACCTTC.

This clonotype was recorded many times. J is TRBJ2-1 and V is TRBV12-3 or TRBV12-4, with 7 bases matching TRBD1. The CDR3 contains 15 residues. V lost 6 bases to trimming and J lost 0 bases; unmatched junction nucleotides: 5. Here the CDR3 reads CASSSTGSSYNEQFF. CDR3 DNA sequence: TGTGCCAGCAGCTCGACAGGGAGCTCCTACAATGAGCAGTTCTTC.

V and J are TRBV7-6 and TRBJ2-5, with unresolved D. This CDR3 region has 12 residues. V was shortened by 3 bases and J by 5 bases, with 7 bases between the two germline ends. Germline V gene lookup returns CDR1 SGHVS and CDR2 FNYEAQ. CDR3 loop: CASSFDAETQYF. The CDR3 DNA sequence: TGTGCCAGCAGCTTCGATGCTGAGACCCAGTACTTC.